Listed below are T cell receptor beta chains from one sample, sequenced in a study of blood T cell repertoires in COVID-19. Profiling relied on immunoSEQ multiplex PCR, and the TCRdb table lists in-frame clones only, not all of them. The sample consists of some 180,000 clones, approximately 84% of them appearing once. Material: peripheral blood. These receptors were obtained from an elderly woman with COVID-19, enrolled during active disease. Both conserved end residues are part of each CDR3. The order of the fields is CDR3 length, clone size, J gene, V gene, D gene, CDR3 DNA, CDR3 protein. D genes are given only for firm matches. Clone size is shown for a subset of rows, as once, few, many or a class of expanded clone.

>15|-|TRBJ2-3|TRBV28|TRBD2
TGTGCCAGCGAAGCTAGCGGGAGTCGGGTAGATACGCAGTATTTT
CASEASGSRVDTQYF
>15|few|TRBJ2-5|TRBV10-2|TRBD2
TGCGCCAGCAGTGGAGCGGGGGGGCCGTGGGAGACCCAGTACTTC
CASSGAGGPWETQYF
>19|-|TRBJ2-3|TRBV28|TRBD1
TGTGCCGTACCCGGACAGGGGGGAGCTAGCGGGCTTAGCACAGATACGCAGTATTTT
CAVPGQGGASGLSTDTQYF
>14|few|TRBJ1-5|TRBV5-1|-
TGCGCCAGCAGCCTCCAGGGTGTCGATCAGCCCCAGCATTTT
CASSLQGVDQPQHF
>14|-|TRBJ2-2|TRBV29-1|TRBD2
TGCAGCGTTGTAGGAGCGGGAGGGACCGGGGAGCTGTTTTTT
CSVVGAGGTGELFF
>14|-|TRBJ2-7|TRBV14|TRBD1
TGTGCCAGCAGCCGGTCTCACAGGGGGAGCGAGCAGTACTTC
CASSRSHRGSEQYF
>14|few|TRBJ1-2|TRBV3-1/TRBV3-2|-
TGTGCCAGCAGCCAAGCTGTCCAGAACTATGGCTACACCTTC
CASSQAVQNYGYTF
>17|few|TRBJ1-2|TRBV7-3|TRBD1
TGTGCCAGCAGTCAGTATCTGTTAACAGGGGGCGACTATGGCTACACCTTC
CASSQYLLTGGDYGYTF
>15|-|TRBJ1-1|TRBV6-4|TRBD1
TGTGCCAGCAGTGACTCGAATAAGGGGGCGGCTGAAGCTTTCTTT
CASSDSNKGAAEAFF
>14|-|TRBJ1-1|TRBV5-8|-
TGTGCCAGCAGCTTAGGAGGGCCAAACACTGAAGCTTTCTTT
CASSLGGPNTEAFF
>13|-|TRBJ2-7|TRBV11-2|TRBD1
TGTGCCAGCAGCCTCGACAGGGGCGACGAGCAGTACTTC
CASSLDRGDEQYF
>15|-|TRBJ2-5|TRBV5-1|TRBD2
TGCGCCAGCAGCCAAGGACTAGCGGGAGAAGAGACCCAGTACTTC
CASSQGLAGEETQYF
>15|-|TRBJ1-6|TRBV7-8|-
TGTGCCAGCAGCTTAGGTTTCCTCAGGGATTCACCCCTCCACTTT
CASSLGFLRDSPLHF
>15|-|TRBJ2-1|TRBV28|-
TGTGCCAGCAGTTTGGCTGGGGCTTTCTACAATGAGCAGTTCTTC
CASSLAGAFYNEQFF
>14|-|TRBJ1-1|TRBV7-6|-
TGTGCCAGCAGCTTAAACAGGGCCAACACTGAAGCTTTCTTT
CASSLNRANTEAFF
>15|-|TRBJ2-3|TRBV25-1|-
TGTGCCAGCAACTACTGGCAGGGCACCACAGATACGCAGTATTTT
CASNYWQGTTDTQYF
>15|-|TRBJ2-5|TRBV19|TRBD2
TGTGCCAGTAGTATCGGGGGTAGCGGGAGTGAGACCCAGTACTTC
CASSIGGSGSETQYF
>12|once|TRBJ1-1|TRBV29-1|-
TGCAGTGGGGGGGGCATGAACACTGAAGCTTTCTTT
CSGGGMNTEAFF
>15|-|TRBJ1-2|TRBV19|TRBD1
TGTGCCAGTAGTATTTCACAGGGGGGTCACTATGGCTACACCTTC
CASSISQGGHYGYTF
>17|-|TRBJ2-7|TRBV27|TRBD1
TGTGCCAGCAGTTTCGCCCCCGGACAGGGGATCCTCTACGAGCAGTACTTC
CASSFAPGQGILYEQYF
>13|-|TRBJ2-5|TRBV7-2|-
TGTGCCAGCAGCTTAGCTTATGGCGAGACCCAGTACTTC
CASSLAYGETQYF
>11|once|TRBJ2-7|TRBV28|-
TGTGCCAGCAGAGCCCCCCGGGGGCAGTACTTC
CASRAPRGQYF
>14|few|TRBJ1-2|TRBV6-5|-
TGTGCCACTTGGGACTCAGTCTTTACGTATGGCTACACCTTC
CATWDSVFTYGYTF
>13|-|TRBJ2-7|TRBV27|-
TGTGCCAGCAACATCATCGGGGGGCGCGAGCAGTACTTC
CASNIIGGREQYF
>13|once|TRBJ2-7|TRBV10-3|TRBD1
TGTGCCGTCCGGGACAGGGGCGGGGACGAGCAGTACTTC
CAVRDRGGDEQYF
>13|-|TRBJ1-6|TRBV28|-
TGTGCCAGCAGTCCAGGACAGCCGTCACCCCTCCACTTT
CASSPGQPSPLHF
>11|-|TRBJ2-3|TRBV4-1|-
TGCGCCAGCAGCCAGTCGGATACGCAGTATTTT
CASSQSDTQYF
>13|-|TRBJ2-5|TRBV12-3/TRBV12-4|-
TGTGCCAGCAGCGGGAAGGGGGAAGAGACCCAGTACTTC
CASSGKGEETQYF
>15|-|TRBJ1-2|TRBV3-1/TRBV3-2|TRBD1
TGTGCCAGCGGGGACAGGGGGGGACGGGCCTATGGCTACACCTTC
CASGDRGGRAYGYTF
>16|-|TRBJ2-7|TRBV12-5|TRBD1
TGTGCTAGTGGTTTGGATTCCGGGACAGGGTTTTACGAGCAGTACTTC
CASGLDSGTGFYEQYF
>16|-|TRBJ2-1|TRBV12-1|-
TGTGCCAGCAGTGGTAGCGGGCGGGGGGCTTACAATGAGCAGTTCTTC
CASSGSGRGAYNEQFF
>14|-|TRBJ2-3|TRBV29-1|TRBD1
TGCAGCGTTGCGGGGACAGTGAGCACAGATACGCAGTATTTT
CSVAGTVSTDTQYF
>17|-|TRBJ2-5|TRBV18|TRBD2
TGTGCCAGCTCACCAAGGACTAGCGGGGGGGCTGATGAGACCCAGTACTTC
CASSPRTSGGADETQYF
>15|-|TRBJ2-7|TRBV27|-
TGTGCCAGCAGTTTATCGTGGCAGATACCCTACGAGCAGTACTTC
CASSLSWQIPYEQYF
>13|few|TRBJ2-7|TRBV18|-
TGTGCCAGCTCACCGCTCCAGGGTGGAGAGCAGTACTTC
CASSPLQGGEQYF
>14|-|TRBJ1-1|TRBV27|TRBD1
TGTGCCAGCAGGCGGACAGGGGGCTTTGGTGAAGCTTTCTTT
CASRRTGGFGEAFF
>17|-|TRBJ1-2|TRBV5-4|-
TGTGCCAGCAGCTTGGAGGCGGGAAGGATCTCTAACTATGGCTACACCTTC
CASSLEAGRISNYGYTF
>15|-|TRBJ2-5|TRBV9|-
TGTGCCAGCAGCGTAACAGGGCTTACCCAAGAGACCCAGTACTTC
CASSVTGLTQETQYF
>14|-|TRBJ1-2|TRBV6-5|-
TGTGCCAGCAGTCATCTAGACAGCGCCTATGGCTACACCTTC
CASSHLDSAYGYTF
>13|-|TRBJ2-7|TRBV18|-
TGTGCCAGCTCACCACTGGGGGCGCGTGAGCAGTACTTC
CASSPLGAREQYF
>15|once|TRBJ2-7|TRBV28|-
TGTGCCAGCCCCCCCCCAGGGGCAGGGCACTACGAGCAGTACTTC
CASPPPGAGHYEQYF
>13|-|TRBJ1-4|TRBV5-4|-
TGTGCCAGCAGCTTACAGGGTGGTGAAAAACTGTTTTTT
CASSLQGGEKLFF
>13|-|TRBJ1-1|TRBV5-1|TRBD1
TGCGCCAGCAGCGTCACAGGGGGCACTGAAGCTTTCTTT
CASSVTGGTEAFF
>14|-|TRBJ2-7|TRBV5-1|-
TGCGCCAGCAGCTTGGCCGGGATCACCTACGAGCAGTACTTC
CASSLAGITYEQYF
>16|-|TRBJ2-2|TRBV2|TRBD2
TGTGCCAGCAGTGGACGGGCTAGCGGGAGGGTCGGGGAGCTGTTTTTT
CASSGRASGRVGELFF
>13|-|TRBJ1-6|TRBV7-6|-
TGTGCCAGCAGCTTATTTCAGGGTTCACCCCTCCACTTT
CASSLFQGSPLHF
>13|-|TRBJ1-6|TRBV2|-
TGTGCCAGCAGTGACAGGCGAAATTCACCCCTCCACTTT
CASSDRRNSPLHF
>12|-|TRBJ1-6|TRBV11-2|-
TGTGCCAGCACCAACACCAATTCACCCCTCCACTTT
CASTNTNSPLHF
>13|-|TRBJ2-7|TRBV6-6|TRBD2
TGTGCCAGCAGTCTAGCGGTGACCTACGAGCAGTACTTC
CASSLAVTYEQYF
>18|-|TRBJ1-6|TRBV4-2|-
TGTGCCAGCAGCCAGGGCCTTACGGGGAGCTCCTATAATTCACCCCTCCACTTT
CASSQGLTGSSYNSPLHF
>13|-|TRBJ1-1|TRBV2|-
TGTGCCAGCAACATGAGAGGGAACACTGAAGCTTTCTTT
CASNMRGNTEAFF
>13|-|TRBJ1-4|TRBV15|-
TGTGCCACCAGCAGCCGAGTGGGCGAAAAACTGTTTTTT
CATSSRVGEKLFF
>16|-|TRBJ2-5|TRBV5-1|-
TGCGCCAGCAGCTTGGTCCCTTATGAGGGCGAAGAGACCCAGTACTTC
CASSLVPYEGEETQYF
>15|few|TRBJ2-5|TRBV6-8|-
TGTGCCAGCAGTTTTAGGCAGGGGAGGGAGGAGACCCAGTACTTC
CASSFRQGREETQYF
>15|-|TRBJ1-2|TRBV5-4|-
TGTGCCAGCAGCTTTGCAGGGTACAGTACTATTGGCTACACCTTC
CASSFAGYSTIGYTF
>15|-|TRBJ2-7|TRBV6-5|TRBD1
TGTGCCAGCAGCCCCACAGGGGGGAACACCTACGAGCAGTACTTC
CASSPTGGNTYEQYF
>14|-|TRBJ2-3|TRBV6-2/TRBV6-3|-
TGTGCCAGCAGTTTCCTTTTTAGCACAGATACGCAGTATTTT
CASSFLFSTDTQYF